Below are 18 T cell receptor beta chains sequenced from a single sample in a study of blood T cell repertoires in COVID-19. Data came from immunoSEQ multiplex PCR; TCRdb stores just in-frame clones and leaves some out. This sample has about 260,000 clones, with 75% to 95% found just once. The sequenced sample consisted of PBMCs or T cells enriched from blood (not recorded which). The receptors were gathered from a man aged 40-55 years who had been exposed to COVID-19.

This clone was observed a single time. The rearrangement links TRBV7-9 to TRBJ2-1; the match to TRBD2 covers 10 bases. The ends lost 8 bases at V and 7 bases at J; junction bases unmatched: 8. The CDR3 consists of 14 residues. Germline V gene lookup returns CDR1 SEHNR and CDR2 FQNEAQ (reference sequence). CDR3 bases: TGTGCCAGCGGTCTAGCGGGAGACAATAATGAGCAGTTCTTC. Amino acid sequence: CASGLAGDNNEQFF.

The V call is TRBV3-1 (or the pseudogene TRBV3-2), the J call TRBJ1-2, with D possibly matching TRBD1 (6 bases). Trimming removed 5 bases at V and 4 bases at J, with 11 bases between. CDR1 LGHDT and CDR2 YNNKEL come from the germline V gene (reference sequence). The CDR3 runs to 13 residues. CDR3 sequence: CASSSGQIYGYTF. The DNA for the CDR3 is TGTGCCAGCAGCTCAGGACAGATCTATGGCTACACCTTC.

This sequence joins TRBV12-3 or TRBV12-4 and TRBJ1-2; 7 bases fit TRBD1. This CDR3 is 12 amino acids long. Trimming cost V 6 bases and J 8 bases; bases outside gene matches: 6. The CDR3 protein is CASRDRVPGYTF. CDR3 coding DNA: TGTGCCAGCAGAGACAGGGTACCCGGCTACACCTTC.

V usage is TRBV10-3 and J usage is TRBJ2-1, with 7 bases aligning to TRBD1. The CDR3 totals 16 residues. The V gene's germline CDR1 is ENHRY and CDR2 SYGVKD. V lost 4 bases to trimming and J lost 5 bases; unmatched junction nucleotides: 11. DNA for the CDR3: TGTGCCATCAGTGGGAGGAAGGGGGCCTTAAACAATGAGCAGTTCTTC. As protein: CAISGRKGALNNEQFF.

The genes are TRBV29-1 and TRBJ1-1; the match to TRBD1 covers 9 bases. Losses at the gene ends were 2 bases for V and 5 bases for J; bases not matched to a gene: 6. CDR1 SQVTM and CDR2 ANQGSEA come from the germline V gene. The CDR3 contains 14 residues. CDR3 sequence reads: CSVERGQGRTEAFF. The CDR3 DNA sequence: TGCAGCGTTGAAAGGGGACAGGGTCGAACTGAAGCTTTCTTT.

CDR3 DNA: TGTGCTAGTGGCCCCGGACAGACCTACGAGCAGTACTTC. Amino acids: CASGPGQTYEQYF. The chain links TRBV12-5 to TRBJ2-7; tentative D call: TRBD1 (6 bases). The CDR3 is 13 residues long. Germline V gene lookup returns CDR1 LGHNT and CDR2 FRNRAP. Trimming took off 6 bases at V and 2 bases at J, with 11 bases between the two ends.

The rearrangement uses TRBV20-1 and TRBJ1-2, with a weak D call TRBD1 (5 bases). The V gene's germline CDR1 is DFQATT and CDR2 SNEGSKA (reference sequence). The CDR3 has 13 amino acids. Between the trimmed V and J ends, which lost 3 bases and 4 bases, there was a span of 12 bases. The DNA for the CDR3 is TGCAGTGCTAGTTTGGGGGGACCCTATGGCTACACCTTC. Translated, it gives CSASLGGPYGYTF.

This clone was observed a few times. The chain has TRBV9 and TRBJ1-4; unclear D gene. The V gene's germline CDR1 is SGDLS and CDR2 YYNGEE. This CDR3 comprises 14 residues. The V end was cut by 3 bases, the J end by 8 bases, with 14 bases between. The CDR3 loop reads CASSARWGDEKLFF. The CDR3 DNA sequence: TGTGCCAGCAGCGCCCGTTGGGGAGACGAAAAACTGTTTTTT.

V is TRBV28 and J is TRBJ2-3, with 7 bases matching TRBD1. The CDR3 is 15 amino acids. Germline CDR1 is MDHEN and CDR2 is SYDVKM. The V segment lost 5 bases and the J segment 2 bases; nucleotides outside the gene matches: 7. For the CDR3, the DNA is TGTGCCAGCAGTAGCCAGACAGGGCCCACAGATACGCAGTATTTT. This codes for CASSSQTGPTDTQYF.

The V gene is TRBV25-1, the J gene TRBJ2-7, with a possible D match to TRBD2 (7 bases). The germline CDR1 and CDR2 sequences are MGHDK and SYGVNS. With 1 base removed from V and 6 bases from J, the gap between germline ends came to 16 bases. CDR3 length equals 15 residues. The CDR3 nucleotides read TGTGCCAGCAGTGAATGGGGGGGGACACTCGGCGAGCAGTACTTC. It translates to CASSEWGGTLGEQYF.

This clone came up once. The rearrangement uses TRBV12-3 or TRBV12-4 and TRBJ1-2; no reliable D call. The CDR3 is 12 residues long. V gave up 7 bases and J gave up 8 bases, with 14 bases separating them. The CDR3 DNA reads as TGTGCCAGCAAGAGAGGTCTCACCGGCTACACCTTC. It codes for CASKRGLTGYTF.

This sequence joins TRBV29-1 and TRBJ2-6, with D perhaps TRBD1 (6 bases). The germline gives CDR1 SQVTM, CDR2 ANQGSEA. V lost 6 bases and J 0 bases, leaving 24 bases between the germline ends. CDR3 length equals 19 residues. The chain's CDR3 is CSVLPGPGDTNSGANVLTF. CDR3 DNA: TGCAGCGTGTTACCCGGGCCAGGGGACACTAACTCTGGGGCCAACGTCCTGACTTTC. The entire variable domain, with the rest obtained from reference TRBV29-1 and TRBJ2-6, is as follows: SAVISQKPSRDICQRGTSLTIQCQVDSQVTMMFWYRQQPGQSLTLIATANQGSEATYESGFVIDKFPISRPNLTFSTLTVSNMSPEDSSIYLCSVLPGPGDTNSGANVLTFGAGSRLTVL.

The chain joins TRBV14 to TRBJ1-2; 9 bases fit TRBD1. The CDR3 has 16 residues. V gave up 4 bases and J gave up 7 bases; unmatched junction bases: 13. CDR1 is SGHDN and CDR2 is FVKESK in the germline V gene. The DNA of the CDR3 is TGTGCCAGCAGCCTCGGACAGGGGCCAACTTGGCTTGGCTACACCTTC. It yields the protein CASSLGQGPTWLGYTF.

The chain joins TRBV30 to TRBJ2-7; D is perhaps TRBD2 (5 bases). The length of the CDR3 is 15 residues. V lost 0 bases, J lost 3 bases, and 15 bases lay in between. CDR1 is GTSNPN and CDR2 is SVGIG in the germline V gene (reference sequence). CDR3 sequence (DNA): TGTGCCTGGAGTGTAGGACGCGGAGGAAGCTACGAGCAGTACTTC. It is translated as CAWSVGRGGSYEQYF.

This chain links TRBV20-1 with TRBJ2-1; D remains ambiguous. This CDR3 is 14 amino acids long. CDR1 is DFQATT, CDR2 SNEGSKA, per germline (reference sequence). Trimming pared 3 bases from V and 0 bases from J, leaving 9 bases between. Here the CDR3 reads CSASGAVSYNEQFF. DNA for the CDR3: TGCAGTGCTAGTGGTGCAGTCTCCTACAATGAGCAGTTCTTC.

This chain connects TRBV5-6 to TRBJ2-2; 9 nucleotides line up with TRBD2. V lost 4 bases to trimming and J lost 6 bases; unmatched junction nucleotides: 7. Germline V gives CDR1 SGHDT, CDR2 YYEEEE. The length of the CDR3 is 15 residues. The DNA of the CDR3 is TGTGCCAGCAGCGGTCTAGCGGGATTCGCCGGGGAGCTGTTTTTT. This encodes CASSGLAGFAGELFF. Looking up the rest from reference TRBV5-6 and TRBJ2-2 gives the full variable domain: DAGVTQSPTHLIKTRGQQVTLRCSPKSGHDTVSWYQQALGQGPQFIFQYYEEEERQRGNFPDRFSGHQFPNYSSELNVNALLLGDSALYLCASSGLAGFAGELFFGEGSRLTVL.

Points on this clone: One end of the junction does not line up with germline, which may come from a read error. The rearrangement joins TRBV30 to TRBJ2-1, with 8 bases identical to TRBD2. There are 14 residues in the CDR3. Per germline, CDR1 GTSNPN and CDR2 SVGIG (reference sequence). The CDR3 nucleotides read TGTGCCTTGAGTACTAGCGGAATACTCAATGAGCAGTTCTTC. Translated: CALSTSGILNEQFF.

V and J are TRBV5-1 and TRBJ1-3, with D possibly matching TRBD1 (5 bases). CDR3 size: 14 residues. Germline lookup yields CDR1 SGHRS and CDR2 YFSETQ. V was trimmed by 2 bases and J by 4 bases, leaving 10 bases between them. DNA of the CDR3: TGCGCCAGCAGCTTCCCCAGGGTGGGAAACACCATATATTTT. Amino acids: CASSFPRVGNTIYF.